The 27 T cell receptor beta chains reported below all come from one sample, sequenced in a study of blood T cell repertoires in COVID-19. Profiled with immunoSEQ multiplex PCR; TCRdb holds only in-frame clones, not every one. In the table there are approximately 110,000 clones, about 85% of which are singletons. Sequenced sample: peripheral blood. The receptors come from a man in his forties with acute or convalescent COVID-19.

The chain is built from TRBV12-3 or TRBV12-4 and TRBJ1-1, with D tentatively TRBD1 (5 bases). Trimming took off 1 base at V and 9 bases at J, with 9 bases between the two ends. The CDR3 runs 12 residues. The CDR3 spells CASSLVTGKAFF. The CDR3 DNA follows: TGTGCCAGCAGTTTAGTTACAGGAAAAGCTTTCTTT.

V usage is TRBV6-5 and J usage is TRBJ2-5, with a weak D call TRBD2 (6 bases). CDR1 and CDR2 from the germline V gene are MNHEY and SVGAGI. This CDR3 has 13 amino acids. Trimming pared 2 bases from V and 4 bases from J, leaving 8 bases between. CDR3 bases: TGTGCCAGCAGTTACGAGGGAGGAGAGACCCAGTACTTC. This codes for CASSYEGGETQYF.

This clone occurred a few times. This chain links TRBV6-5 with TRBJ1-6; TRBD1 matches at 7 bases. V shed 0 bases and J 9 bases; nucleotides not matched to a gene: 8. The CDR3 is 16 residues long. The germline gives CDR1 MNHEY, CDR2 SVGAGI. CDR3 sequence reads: CASSYSLQGLGSPLHF. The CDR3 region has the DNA TGTGCCAGCAGTTACTCCCTACAGGGGCTAGGTTCACCCCTCCACTTT.

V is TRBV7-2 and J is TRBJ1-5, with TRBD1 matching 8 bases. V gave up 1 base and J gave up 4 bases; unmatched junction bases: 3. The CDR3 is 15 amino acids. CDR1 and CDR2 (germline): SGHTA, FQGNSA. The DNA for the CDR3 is TGTGCCAGCAGCTTAGTCAGGGGGCAAAATCAGCCCCAGCATTTT. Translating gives CASSLVRGQNQPQHF.

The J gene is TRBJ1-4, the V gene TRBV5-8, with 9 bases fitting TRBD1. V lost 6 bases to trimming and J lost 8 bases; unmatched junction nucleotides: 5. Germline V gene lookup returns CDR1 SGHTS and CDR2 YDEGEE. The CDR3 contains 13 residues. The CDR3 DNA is TGTGCCAGCACCCGGGACAGGGTGGAAAAACTGTTTTTT. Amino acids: CASTRDRVEKLFF.

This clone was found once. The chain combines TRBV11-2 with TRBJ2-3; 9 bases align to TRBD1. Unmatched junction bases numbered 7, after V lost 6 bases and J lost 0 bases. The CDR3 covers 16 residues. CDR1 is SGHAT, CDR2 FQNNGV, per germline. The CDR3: CASRNTGGLSTDTQYF. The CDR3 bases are TGTGCCAGCAGAAACACAGGGGGCTTGAGCACAGATACGCAGTATTTT.

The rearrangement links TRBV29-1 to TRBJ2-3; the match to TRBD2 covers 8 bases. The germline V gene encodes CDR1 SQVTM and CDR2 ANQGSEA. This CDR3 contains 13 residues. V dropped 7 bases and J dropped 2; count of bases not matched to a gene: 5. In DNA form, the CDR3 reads TGCAGCGCGGGAGGGGGTGTCACAGATACGCAGTATTTT. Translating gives CSAGGGVTDTQYF.

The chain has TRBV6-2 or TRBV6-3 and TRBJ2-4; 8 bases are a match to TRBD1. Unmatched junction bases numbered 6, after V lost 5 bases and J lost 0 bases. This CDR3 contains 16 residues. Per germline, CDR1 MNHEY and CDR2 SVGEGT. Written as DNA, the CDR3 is TGTGCCAGCAGTACGGACAGGGCGTTAGCCAAAAACATTCAGTACTTC. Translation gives CASSTDRALAKNIQYF.

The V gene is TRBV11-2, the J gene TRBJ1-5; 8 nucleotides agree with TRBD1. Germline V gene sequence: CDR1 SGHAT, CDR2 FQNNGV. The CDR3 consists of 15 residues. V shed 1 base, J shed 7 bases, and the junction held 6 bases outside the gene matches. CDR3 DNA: TGTGCCAGCAGCTTAGGGGTGCAGGGGGCGCAGCCCCAGCATTTT. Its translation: CASSLGVQGAQPQHF.

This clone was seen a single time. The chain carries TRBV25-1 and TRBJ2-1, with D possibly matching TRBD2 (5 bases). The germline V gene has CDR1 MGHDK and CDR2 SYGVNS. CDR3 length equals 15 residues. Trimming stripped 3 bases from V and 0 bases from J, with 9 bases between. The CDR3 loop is CASSERALSYNEQFF. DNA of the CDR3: TGTGCCAGCAGTGAGAGGGCCCTCTCCTACAATGAGCAGTTCTTC.

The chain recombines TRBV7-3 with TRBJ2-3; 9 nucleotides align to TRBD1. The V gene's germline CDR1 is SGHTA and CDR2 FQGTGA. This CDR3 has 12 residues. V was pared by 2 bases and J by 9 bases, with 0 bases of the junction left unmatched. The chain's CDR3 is CASSLGTGTQYF. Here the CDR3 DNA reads TGTGCCAGCAGCTTAGGGACAGGGACGCAGTATTTT.

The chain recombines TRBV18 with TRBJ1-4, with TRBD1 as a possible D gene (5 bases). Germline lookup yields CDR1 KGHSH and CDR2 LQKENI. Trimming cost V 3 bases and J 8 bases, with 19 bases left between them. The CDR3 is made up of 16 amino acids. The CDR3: CASSPNPVGGQEKLFF. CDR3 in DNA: TGTGCCAGCTCACCCAACCCCGTGGGGGGTCAGGAAAAACTGTTTTTT.

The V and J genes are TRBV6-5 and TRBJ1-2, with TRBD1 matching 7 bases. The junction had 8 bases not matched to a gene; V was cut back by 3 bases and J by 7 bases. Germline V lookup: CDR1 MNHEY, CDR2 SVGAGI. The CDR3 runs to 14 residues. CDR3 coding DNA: TGTGCCAGCAGTTATCGGACAGGTCTGGCTGGCTACACCTTC. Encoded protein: CASSYRTGLAGYTF.

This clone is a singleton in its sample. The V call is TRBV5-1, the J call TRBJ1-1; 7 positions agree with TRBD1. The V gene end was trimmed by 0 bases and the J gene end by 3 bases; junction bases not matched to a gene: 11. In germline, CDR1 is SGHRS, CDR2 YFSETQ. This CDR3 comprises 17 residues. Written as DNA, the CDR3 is TGCGCCAGCAGCTTGGAGCCGGCAGGGGGAACGGACACTGAAGCTTTCTTT. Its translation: CASSLEPAGGTDTEAFF. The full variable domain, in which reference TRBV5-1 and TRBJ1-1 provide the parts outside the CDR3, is KAGVTQTPRYLIKTRGQQVTLSCSPISGHRSVSWYQQTPGQGLQFLFEYFSETQRNKGNFPGRFSGRQFSNSRSEMNVSTLELGDSALYLCASSLEPAGGTDTEAFFGQGTRLTVV.

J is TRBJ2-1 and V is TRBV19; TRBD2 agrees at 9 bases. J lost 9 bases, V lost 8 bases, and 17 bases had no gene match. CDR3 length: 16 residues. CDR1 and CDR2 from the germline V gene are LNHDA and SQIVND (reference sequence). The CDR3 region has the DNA TGTGCCAGTTCCAACACCCGACTAGCGGTGCAAGGTGAGCAGTTCTTC. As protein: CASSNTRLAVQGEQFF. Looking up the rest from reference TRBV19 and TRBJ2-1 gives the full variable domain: DGGITQSPKYLFRKEGQNVTLSCEQNLNHDAMYWYRQDPGQGLRLIYYSQIVNDFQKGDIAEGYSVSREKKESFPLTVTSAQKNPTAFYLCASSNTRLAVQGEQFFGPGTRLTVL.

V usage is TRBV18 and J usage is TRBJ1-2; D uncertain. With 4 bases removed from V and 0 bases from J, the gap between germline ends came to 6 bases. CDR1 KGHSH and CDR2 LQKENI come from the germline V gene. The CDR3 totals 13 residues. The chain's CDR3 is CASSRVANYGYTF. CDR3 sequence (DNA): TGTGCCAGCTCACGTGTAGCTAACTATGGCTACACCTTC.

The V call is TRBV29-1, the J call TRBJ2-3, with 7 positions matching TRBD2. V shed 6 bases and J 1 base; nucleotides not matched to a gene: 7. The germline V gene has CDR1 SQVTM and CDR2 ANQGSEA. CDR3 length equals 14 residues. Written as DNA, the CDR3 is TGCAGCGTCGACCCGCTAGCGGGCACAGATACGCAGTATTTT. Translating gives CSVDPLAGTDTQYF.

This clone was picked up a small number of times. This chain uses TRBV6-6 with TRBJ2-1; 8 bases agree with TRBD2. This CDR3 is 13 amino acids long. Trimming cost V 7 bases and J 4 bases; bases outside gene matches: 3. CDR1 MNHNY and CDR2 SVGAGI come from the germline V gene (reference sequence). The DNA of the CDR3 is TGTGCCAGCAAAGCGGGAGAGTACAATGAGCAGTTCTTC. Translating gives CASKAGEYNEQFF.

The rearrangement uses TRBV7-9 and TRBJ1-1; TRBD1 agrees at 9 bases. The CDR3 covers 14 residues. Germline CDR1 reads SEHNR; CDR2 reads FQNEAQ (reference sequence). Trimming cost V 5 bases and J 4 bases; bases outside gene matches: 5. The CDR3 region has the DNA TGTGCCAGCAGCGCCTCGACAGGGGGCACTGAAGCTTTCTTT. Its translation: CASSASTGGTEAFF.

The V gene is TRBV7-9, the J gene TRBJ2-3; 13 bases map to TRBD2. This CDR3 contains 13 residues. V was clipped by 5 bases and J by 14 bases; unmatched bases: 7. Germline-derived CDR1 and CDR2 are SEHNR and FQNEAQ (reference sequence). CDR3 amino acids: CASSETSGRRPYF. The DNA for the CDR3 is TGTGCCAGCAGCGAGACTAGCGGGAGGCGACCGTATTTT. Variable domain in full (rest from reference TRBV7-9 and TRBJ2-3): DTGVSQNPRHKITKRGQNVTFRCDPISEHNRLYWYRQTLGQGPEFLTYFQNEAQLEKSRLLSDRFSAERPKGSFSTLEIQRTEQGDSAMYLCASSETSGRRPYFGPGTRLTVL.

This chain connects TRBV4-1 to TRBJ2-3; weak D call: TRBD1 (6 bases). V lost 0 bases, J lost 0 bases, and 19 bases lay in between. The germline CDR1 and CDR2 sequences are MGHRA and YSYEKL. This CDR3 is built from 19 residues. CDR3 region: CASSQDRDMRGPSTDTQYF. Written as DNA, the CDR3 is TGCGCCAGCAGCCAAGATCGGGACATGCGCGGCCCTAGCACAGATACGCAGTATTTT.

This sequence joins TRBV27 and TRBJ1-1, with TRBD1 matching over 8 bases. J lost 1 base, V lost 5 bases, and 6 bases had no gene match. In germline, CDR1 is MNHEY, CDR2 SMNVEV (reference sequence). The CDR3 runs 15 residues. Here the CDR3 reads CASSRPRGQNTEAFF. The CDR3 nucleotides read TGTGCCAGCAGTCGGCCCAGGGGGCAGAACACTGAAGCTTTCTTT.

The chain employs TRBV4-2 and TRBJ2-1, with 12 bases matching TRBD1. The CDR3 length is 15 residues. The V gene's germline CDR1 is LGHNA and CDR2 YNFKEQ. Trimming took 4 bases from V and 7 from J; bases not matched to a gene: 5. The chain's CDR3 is CASSRGQGAGNEQFF. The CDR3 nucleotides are TGTGCCAGCAGCCGGGGACAGGGGGCGGGGAATGAGCAGTTCTTC.

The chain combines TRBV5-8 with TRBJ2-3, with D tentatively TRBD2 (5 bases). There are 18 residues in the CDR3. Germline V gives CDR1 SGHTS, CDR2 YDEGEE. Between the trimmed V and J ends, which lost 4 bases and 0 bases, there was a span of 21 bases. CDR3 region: CASSRGWRRLASTDTQYF. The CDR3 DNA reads TGTGCCAGCAGCCGTGGGTGGAGGCGACTTGCTAGCACAGATACGCAGTATTTT.

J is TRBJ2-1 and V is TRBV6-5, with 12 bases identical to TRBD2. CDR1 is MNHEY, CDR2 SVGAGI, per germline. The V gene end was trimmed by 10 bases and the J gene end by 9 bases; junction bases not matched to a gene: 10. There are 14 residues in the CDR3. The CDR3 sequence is CATGAASGRGEQFF. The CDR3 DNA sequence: TGTGCCACCGGAGCGGCTAGCGGGAGGGGTGAGCAGTTCTTC.

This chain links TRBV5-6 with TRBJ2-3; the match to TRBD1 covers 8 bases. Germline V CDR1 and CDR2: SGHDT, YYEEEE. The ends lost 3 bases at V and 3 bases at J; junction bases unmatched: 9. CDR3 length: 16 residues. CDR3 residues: CASSWTQGVSTDTQYF. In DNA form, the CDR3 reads TGTGCCAGCAGCTGGACACAGGGGGTATCTACAGATACGCAGTATTTT.

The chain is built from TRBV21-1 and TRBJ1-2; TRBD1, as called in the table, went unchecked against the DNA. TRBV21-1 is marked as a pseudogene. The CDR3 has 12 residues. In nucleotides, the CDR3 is TGTGCCAGCAGATCAGGGTGCTATGGCTACACCTTC. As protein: CASRSGCYGYTF.